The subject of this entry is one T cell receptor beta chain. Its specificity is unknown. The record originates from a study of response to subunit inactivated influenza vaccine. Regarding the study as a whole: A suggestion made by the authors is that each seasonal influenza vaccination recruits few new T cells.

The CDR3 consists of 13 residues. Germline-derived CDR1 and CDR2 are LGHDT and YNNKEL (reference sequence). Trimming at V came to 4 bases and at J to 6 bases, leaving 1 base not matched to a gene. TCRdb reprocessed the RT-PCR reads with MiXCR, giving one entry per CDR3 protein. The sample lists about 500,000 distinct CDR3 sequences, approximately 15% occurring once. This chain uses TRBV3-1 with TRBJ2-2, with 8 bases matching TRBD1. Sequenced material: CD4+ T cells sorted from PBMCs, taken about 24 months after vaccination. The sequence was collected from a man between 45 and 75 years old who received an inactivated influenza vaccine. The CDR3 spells CASSRTGSGELFF. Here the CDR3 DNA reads TGTGCCAGCAGCCGGACAGGGTCCGGGGAGCTGTTTTTT.